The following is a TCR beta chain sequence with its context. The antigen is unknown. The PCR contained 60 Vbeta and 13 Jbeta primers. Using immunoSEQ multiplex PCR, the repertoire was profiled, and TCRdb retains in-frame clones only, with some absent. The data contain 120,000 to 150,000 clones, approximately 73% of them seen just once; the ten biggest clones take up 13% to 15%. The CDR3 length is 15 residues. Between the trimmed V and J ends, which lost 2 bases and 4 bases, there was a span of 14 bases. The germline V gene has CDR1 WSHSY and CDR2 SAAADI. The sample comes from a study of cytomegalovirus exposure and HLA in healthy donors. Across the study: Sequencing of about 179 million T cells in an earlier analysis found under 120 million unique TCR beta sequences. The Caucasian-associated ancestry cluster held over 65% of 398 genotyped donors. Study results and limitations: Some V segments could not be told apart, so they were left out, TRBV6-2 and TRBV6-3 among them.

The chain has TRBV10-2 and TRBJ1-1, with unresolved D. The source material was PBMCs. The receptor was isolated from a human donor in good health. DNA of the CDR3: TGCGCCAGCAGTGAGCAAGAGGATATGGTCACTGAAGCTTTCTTT. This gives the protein CASSEQEDMVTEAFF.